One sample yielded the 6 T cell receptor beta chains listed below, sequenced in a study of blood T cell repertoires in COVID-19. The table came from immunoSEQ multiplex PCR; TCRdb's copy has only in-frame clones and leaves some out. The sample has about 340,000 clones, about 90% seen once; the top ten hold around 3.3%. The sequencing input was peripheral blood. The receptors were sampled from a woman between 18 and 29 years old who had recovered from COVID-19.

This sequence joins TRBV12-1 and TRBJ2-7; TRBD1 is the table's D call and was not checked against the DNA. TRBV12-1 is labeled a pseudogene. This CDR3 is 14 amino acids long. For the CDR3, the DNA is TGTGCCAGCAGCTTTTGGGCCCATACCTACGAGCAGTACGTC. Translating it yields CASSFWAHTYEQYV.

The chain links TRBV5-5 to TRBJ1-1; perhaps TRBD1 as D (6 bases). The germline V gene has CDR1 SGHKS and CDR2 YYEKEE (reference sequence). This CDR3 has 12 amino acids. Trimming removed 0 bases from V and 10 bases from J, with 10 bases in between. The chain's CDR3 is CASSLVQGPAFF. DNA for the CDR3: TGTGCCAGCAGCTTGGTACAGGGTCCAGCTTTCTTT.

The chain combines TRBV5-4 with TRBJ2-3; D is perhaps TRBD2 (6 bases). The length of the CDR3 is 16 residues. V dropped 0 bases and J dropped 0 bases, with 11 bases sitting between them. Germline CDR1 and CDR2: SGHNT and YYREEE (reference sequence). CDR3 DNA sequence: TGTGCCAGCAGCTTGGCGACGGGACTCAGCACAGATACGCAGTATTTT. Translation gives CASSLATGLSTDTQYF. Full variable domain (missing parts from reference TRBV5-4 and TRBJ2-3): ETGVTQSPTHLIKTRGQQVTLRCSSQSGHNTVSWYQQALGQGPQFIFQYYREEENGRGNFPPRFSGLQFPNYSSELNVNALELDDSALYLCASSLATGLSTDTQYFGPGTRLTVL.

The chain couples TRBV3-1 (or the pseudogene TRBV3-2) to TRBJ1-6; D is perhaps TRBD1 (6 bases). The germline V gene encodes CDR1 LGHDT and CDR2 YNNKEL (reference sequence). The CDR3 sequence is 14 residues long. V lost 2 bases and J 7 bases, leaving 9 bases between the germline ends. Here the CDR3 DNA reads TGTGCCAGCAGCCAATGGGGGCACAATTCACCCCTCCACTTT. It encodes CASSQWGHNSPLHF.

The CDR3: CATTGANTEAFF. CDR3 in DNA: TGTGCCACCACAGGGGCCAACACTGAAGCTTTCTTT. This chain links TRBV15 with TRBJ1-1; perhaps TRBD1 as D (6 bases). The CDR3 loop spans 12 amino acids. Trimming left V 7 bases short and J 2 bases short, with 8 bases between. Germline assignment: CDR1 LNHNV and CDR2 YYDKDF (reference sequence).

This sequence joins TRBV6-1 and TRBJ1-4; maybe TRBD1 (6 bases). Germline CDR1 is MNHNS and CDR2 is SASEGT. Trimming pared 4 bases from V and 4 bases from J, leaving 19 bases between. CDR3 size: 17 residues. The CDR3 nucleotides read TGTGCCAGCAGTGCGCTTCCCGGGGGGGGGCTTAATGAAAAACTGTTTTTT. Its translation: CASSALPGGGLNEKLFF.